A selection of T cell receptor beta chains follows, all from one sample in a study of cytomegalovirus exposure and HLA in healthy donors. Method: immunoSEQ multiplex PCR; TCRdb's copy keeps in-frame clones and lacks some. The data hold 130,000 to 150,000 clones, with just over 85% observed a single time. Sequences were obtained from PBMCs. These TCRs come from a woman under 30 in good health and CMV-seropositive. CDR3s include the opening cysteine and the closing phenylalanine or tryptophan. A D gene is named only where the DNA matches it firmly. Clone size is shown for a subset of rows, as once, few, many or a class of expanded clone.

D gene: NA
J gene: TRBJ1-5
CDR3 length: 12
V gene: TRBV27
clone size: NA
CDR3 DNA: TGTGCCAGCGGACAGTACAATCAGCCCCAGCATTTT
CDR3 protein: CASGQYNQPQHF

D gene: TRBD2
J gene: TRBJ2-5
CDR3 length: 15
V gene: TRBV19
clone size: NA
CDR3 DNA: TGTGCCAGTAGAATGGCCAGCGGGGGAATGGAGACCCAGTACTTC
CDR3 protein: CASRMASGGMETQYF

D gene: TRBD2
J gene: TRBJ2-2
CDR3 length: 16
V gene: TRBV5-4
clone size: NA
CDR3 DNA: TGTGCCAGCAGCAGGGGGACTAGCGGGGGAACCGGGGAGCTGTTTTTT
CDR3 protein: CASSRGTSGGTGELFF

D gene: TRBD1
J gene: TRBJ1-5
CDR3 length: 16
V gene: TRBV19
clone size: NA
CDR3 DNA: TGTGCCAGTAGTAGACAGGGGGCCATGAGCAATCAGCCCCAGCATTTT
CDR3 protein: CASSRQGAMSNQPQHF

D gene: TRBD1
J gene: TRBJ2-1
CDR3 length: 12
V gene: TRBV2
clone size: once
CDR3 DNA: TGTGCCAGCAGGGGGACAGGGAGTGAGCAGTTCTTC
CDR3 protein: CASRGTGSEQFF

D gene: TRBD1
J gene: TRBJ2-5
CDR3 length: 15
V gene: TRBV15
clone size: few
CDR3 DNA: TGTGCCACCAGCAGGGACCGAGGGGGCTTTGAGACCCAGTACTTC
CDR3 protein: CATSRDRGGFETQYF

D gene: NA
J gene: TRBJ2-1
CDR3 length: 15
V gene: TRBV27
clone size: NA
CDR3 DNA: TGTGCCAGCAGTTTACGGAGGGGGGGCTTCTATGAGCAGTTCTTC
CDR3 protein: CASSLRRGGFYEQFF

D gene: TRBD2
J gene: TRBJ2-7
CDR3 length: 14
V gene: TRBV2
clone size: NA
CDR3 DNA: TGTGCCAGCAAGAGGGTTGGAGGGGAGGGCGAGCAGTACTTC
CDR3 protein: CASKRVGGEGEQYF

D gene: TRBD1
J gene: TRBJ1-2
CDR3 length: 12
V gene: TRBV10-3
clone size: NA
CDR3 DNA: TGTGCCATCAGTGTACAGGGGACGGGCTACACCTTC
CDR3 protein: CAISVQGTGYTF

D gene: TRBD1
J gene: TRBJ1-1
CDR3 length: 15
V gene: TRBV6-6
clone size: NA
CDR3 DNA: TGTGCCAGCAGTTACCATGACAGGGCGAGTACTGAAGCTTTCTTT
CDR3 protein: CASSYHDRASTEAFF

D gene: NA
J gene: TRBJ2-5
CDR3 length: 17
V gene: TRBV7-3
clone size: once
CDR3 DNA: TGTGCCAGCAGCTTACTGGGAGGATATGGTGTTAGAGAGACCCAGTACTTC
CDR3 protein: CASSLLGGYGVRETQYF

D gene: NA
J gene: TRBJ1-4
CDR3 length: 15
V gene: TRBV2
clone size: NA
CDR3 DNA: TGTGCCATCGTCCCTATGGACAGAAATGAGGAAAAACTGTTTTTT
CDR3 protein: CAIVPMDRNEEKLFF

D gene: TRBD1
J gene: TRBJ2-7
CDR3 length: 13
V gene: TRBV5-1
clone size: NA
CDR3 DNA: TGCGCCAGTGAGGGACAGAACCCTATGAAGAGGTACTTC
CDR3 protein: CASEGQNPMKRYF

D gene: TRBD2
J gene: TRBJ2-3
CDR3 length: 14
V gene: TRBV19
clone size: NA
CDR3 DNA: TGTGCCAGTAAAGGGACTAGCGACCCAGATACGCAGTATTTT
CDR3 protein: CASKGTSDPDTQYF

D gene: TRBD2
J gene: TRBJ2-1
CDR3 length: 13
V gene: TRBV9
clone size: NA
CDR3 DNA: TGTGCCAGCAGCGTAGATGGGCGGGAGGTTGAGTTCTTC
CDR3 protein: CASSVDGREVEFF

D gene: TRBD2
J gene: TRBJ2-1
CDR3 length: 17
V gene: TRBV5-4
clone size: NA
CDR3 DNA: TGTGCCAGCAGCTTGCGGACTAGCGGGATCTCCTACAATGAGCAGTTCTTC
CDR3 protein: CASSLRTSGISYNEQFF

D gene: TRBD1
J gene: TRBJ2-5
CDR3 length: 15
V gene: TRBV7-4
clone size: NA
CDR3 DNA: TGTGCCAGCAGCGCTGACAGGGGGGCCGGAGAGACCCAGTACTTC
CDR3 protein: CASSADRGAGETQYF

D gene: TRBD1
J gene: TRBJ2-2
CDR3 length: 17
V gene: TRBV29-1
clone size: NA
CDR3 DNA: TGCAGCGTTGATCCGTACGGGGACAGGACGAACACCGGGGAGCTGTTTTTT
CDR3 protein: CSVDPYGDRTNTGELFF

D gene: NA
J gene: TRBJ2-1
CDR3 length: 17
V gene: TRBV27
clone size: NA
CDR3 DNA: TGTGCCAGCAGTTTCGGGACACCAGGCAAAGGTAGCAATGAGCAGTTCTTC
CDR3 protein: CASSFGTPGKGSNEQFF

D gene: TRBD2
J gene: TRBJ2-1
CDR3 length: 15
V gene: TRBV27
clone size: NA
CDR3 DNA: TGTGCCAGCATTATTAGCGGGACGGGCCACAATGAGCAGTTCTTC
CDR3 protein: CASIISGTGHNEQFF

D gene: NA
J gene: TRBJ1-5
CDR3 length: 15
V gene: TRBV6-5
clone size: NA
CDR3 DNA: TGTGCCAGCGGTTACAGAGTTCGAGGCAATCAGCCCCAGCATTTT
CDR3 protein: CASGYRVRGNQPQHF

D gene: TRBD1
J gene: TRBJ2-7
CDR3 length: 15
V gene: TRBV27
clone size: once
CDR3 DNA: TGTGCCAGCAGTTCCCCGGGACAGGGACACTACGAGCAGTACTTC
CDR3 protein: CASSSPGQGHYEQYF

D gene: NA
J gene: TRBJ2-5
CDR3 length: 14
V gene: TRBV30
clone size: NA
CDR3 DNA: TGTGCCTGGAGCGTAGGCGGAATACAAGAGACCCAGTACTTC
CDR3 protein: CAWSVGGIQETQYF

D gene: TRBD1
J gene: TRBJ1-2
CDR3 length: 16
V gene: TRBV7-9
clone size: NA
CDR3 DNA: TGTGCCAGCAGCCCTCGAGGAGGGGGCGCTTCGTATGGCTACACCTTC
CDR3 protein: CASSPRGGGASYGYTF

D gene: TRBD1
J gene: TRBJ1-2
CDR3 length: 14
V gene: TRBV5-4
clone size: NA
CDR3 DNA: TGTGCCAGCAGCGCCGACAGGGGATTGGATGGCTACACCTTC
CDR3 protein: CASSADRGLDGYTF

D gene: NA
J gene: TRBJ1-3
CDR3 length: 14
V gene: TRBV9
clone size: NA
CDR3 DNA: TGTGCCAGCAGCCCACCGACTTCGGCAAACACCATATATTTT
CDR3 protein: CASSPPTSANTIYF

D gene: NA
J gene: TRBJ1-2
CDR3 length: 16
V gene: TRBV10-3
clone size: NA
CDR3 DNA: TGTGCCATCAGAGACACGTTCCCCAATTCTAACTATGGCTACACCTTC
CDR3 protein: CAIRDTFPNSNYGYTF

D gene: NA
J gene: TRBJ2-7
CDR3 length: 15
V gene: TRBV28
clone size: NA
CDR3 DNA: TGTGCCAGCAGATCCGAGGAGAAGTACTCCTACGAGCAGTACTTC
CDR3 protein: CASRSEEKYSYEQYF

D gene: TRBD1
J gene: TRBJ2-7
CDR3 length: 15
V gene: TRBV6-6
clone size: NA
CDR3 DNA: TGTGCCAGCAGTTACCCCGGGACAGGACCCTACGAGCAGTACTTC
CDR3 protein: CASSYPGTGPYEQYF

D gene: NA
J gene: TRBJ2-7
CDR3 length: 13
V gene: TRBV7-2
clone size: NA
CDR3 DNA: TGTGCCAGCAGCTCCTCAGGTTTACTTGAGCAGTACTTC
CDR3 protein: CASSSSGLLEQYF

D gene: TRBD2
J gene: TRBJ2-1
CDR3 length: 16
V gene: TRBV5-1
clone size: NA
CDR3 DNA: TGCGCCAGCAGCCAAAGCGGACTAGCGGGAAGTTATGAGCAGTTCTTC
CDR3 protein: CASSQSGLAGSYEQFF

D gene: NA
J gene: TRBJ1-1
CDR3 length: 14
V gene: TRBV18
clone size: NA
CDR3 DNA: TGTGCCAGCTCACCAGTCGCAGGGGACACTGAAGCTTTCTTT
CDR3 protein: CASSPVAGDTEAFF

D gene: NA
J gene: TRBJ1-4
CDR3 length: 15
V gene: TRBV25-1
clone size: NA
CDR3 DNA: TGTGCCAGCAGCGCAGTGGGGAGCTTAAATGAAAAACTGTTTTTT
CDR3 protein: CASSAVGSLNEKLFF

D gene: TRBD1
J gene: TRBJ1-5
CDR3 length: 13
V gene: TRBV11-2
clone size: few
CDR3 DNA: TGTGCCAGCAGCCAAGGACAGGGTCAGCCCCAGCATTTT
CDR3 protein: CASSQGQGQPQHF

D gene: TRBD1
J gene: TRBJ2-1
CDR3 length: 16
V gene: TRBV29-1
clone size: few
CDR3 DNA: TGCAGCGTCACGGGACAGGGGGCTTGGCGGCACAATGAGCAGTTCTTC
CDR3 protein: CSVTGQGAWRHNEQFF

D gene: TRBD1
J gene: TRBJ2-7
CDR3 length: 14
V gene: TRBV7-2
clone size: NA
CDR3 DNA: TGTGCCAGCAGCCTGAGACAGGGCGGTTACGAGCAGTACTTC
CDR3 protein: CASSLRQGGYEQYF

D gene: NA
J gene: TRBJ1-2
CDR3 length: 16
V gene: TRBV15
clone size: NA
CDR3 DNA: TGTGCCACCAGCAGAGGGACGGGACATCTAAACTATGGCTACACCTTC
CDR3 protein: CATSRGTGHLNYGYTF

D gene: NA
J gene: TRBJ2-5
CDR3 length: 15
V gene: TRBV27
clone size: few
CDR3 DNA: TGTGCCAGCACTCGAGGCACAGGCCTCCAAGAGACCCAGTACTTC
CDR3 protein: CASTRGTGLQETQYF

D gene: NA
J gene: TRBJ1-4
CDR3 length: 13
V gene: TRBV18
clone size: NA
CDR3 DNA: TGTGCCAGCTCACCCCTCAGGGGTGAAAAACTGTTTTTT
CDR3 protein: CASSPLRGEKLFF

D gene: NA
J gene: TRBJ1-5
CDR3 length: 11
V gene: TRBV7-7
clone size: NA
CDR3 DNA: TGTGCTAGCGTCCGTAATCAGCCCCAGCATTTT
CDR3 protein: CASVRNQPQHF

D gene: NA
J gene: TRBJ2-2
CDR3 length: 15
V gene: TRBV9
clone size: NA
CDR3 DNA: TGTGCCAGCAGCGCCCAGGGAGGAGGTATCGGGGAGCTGTTTTTT
CDR3 protein: CASSAQGGGIGELFF

D gene: NA
J gene: TRBJ1-2
CDR3 length: 17
V gene: TRBV4-2
clone size: NA
CDR3 DNA: TGTGCCAGCAGCCAAGATCAATGGGGGGGAGCTAACTATGGCTACACCTTC
CDR3 protein: CASSQDQWGGANYGYTF

D gene: NA
J gene: TRBJ1-5
CDR3 length: 16
V gene: TRBV28
clone size: NA
CDR3 DNA: TGTGCCAGCAGTTACCAACGAAGGGCAGGGTATCAGCCCCAGCATTTT
CDR3 protein: CASSYQRRAGYQPQHF

D gene: NA
J gene: TRBJ2-5
CDR3 length: 11
V gene: TRBV5-1
clone size: NA
CDR3 DNA: TGCGCCAGCAGGGCAGAAGAGACCCAGTACTTC
CDR3 protein: CASRAEETQYF

D gene: TRBD1
J gene: TRBJ2-3
CDR3 length: 14
V gene: TRBV15
clone size: NA
CDR3 DNA: TGTGCCACCAGCGGACAGGGGGCGATAGATACGCAGTATTTT
CDR3 protein: CATSGQGAIDTQYF

D gene: NA
J gene: TRBJ2-5
CDR3 length: 14
V gene: TRBV7-9
clone size: once
CDR3 DNA: TGTGCCAGCAGCTTCGCCACTAGGCAAGAGACCCAGTACTTC
CDR3 protein: CASSFATRQETQYF

D gene: NA
J gene: TRBJ2-7
CDR3 length: 15
V gene: TRBV30
clone size: NA
CDR3 DNA: TGTGCCTGGAGTGTGGTCTGGGACACTAGTGGCGAGCAGTACTTC
CDR3 protein: CAWSVVWDTSGEQYF

D gene: TRBD1
J gene: TRBJ2-1
CDR3 length: 9
V gene: TRBV2
clone size: NA
CDR3 DNA: TGTGCCAGCAGTACAGGGGACCTCTTC
CDR3 protein: CASSTGDLF

D gene: TRBD2
J gene: TRBJ2-1
CDR3 length: 20
V gene: TRBV9
clone size: NA
CDR3 DNA: TGTGCCAGCAGCGTAGGTAGTCTAGCGGGAGTTCCTGACGCCTACAATGAGCAGTTCTTC
CDR3 protein: CASSVGSLAGVPDAYNEQFF

D gene: TRBD1
J gene: TRBJ2-7
CDR3 length: 14
V gene: TRBV28
clone size: NA
CDR3 DNA: TGTGCCAGCAGACTCGCGGGACAGGGCAGCGAGCAGTACTTC
CDR3 protein: CASRLAGQGSEQYF

D gene: TRBD2
J gene: TRBJ2-7
CDR3 length: 15
V gene: TRBV5-1
clone size: few
CDR3 DNA: TGCGCCAGCAGCCTGACTAGCGGGAATTACTACGAGCAGTACTTC
CDR3 protein: CASSLTSGNYYEQYF

D gene: TRBD1
J gene: TRBJ2-3
CDR3 length: 15
V gene: TRBV19
clone size: NA
CDR3 DNA: TGTGCCAGTAGTAGTACCGGGACAGGGGGAGATACGCAGTATTTT
CDR3 protein: CASSSTGTGGDTQYF

D gene: NA
J gene: TRBJ1-4
CDR3 length: 15
V gene: TRBV4-2
clone size: once
CDR3 DNA: TGTGCCAGCAGCCAAGGGGCCAACCAAAATGAAAAACTGTTTTTT
CDR3 protein: CASSQGANQNEKLFF

D gene: NA
J gene: TRBJ1-4
CDR3 length: 14
V gene: TRBV6-6
clone size: NA
CDR3 DNA: TGTGCCAGCCGATGGGGGCAACAAAATGAAAAACTGTTTTTT
CDR3 protein: CASRWGQQNEKLFF

D gene: NA
J gene: TRBJ1-1
CDR3 length: 13
V gene: TRBV5-4
clone size: NA
CDR3 DNA: TGTGCCAGCAGCTTTTGGGGGGGCACTGAAGCTTTCTTT
CDR3 protein: CASSFWGGTEAFF

D gene: TRBD1
J gene: TRBJ2-2
CDR3 length: 13
V gene: TRBV15
clone size: NA
CDR3 DNA: TGTGCCACCAGCACCAGGGGGACCGGGGAGCTGTTTTTT
CDR3 protein: CATSTRGTGELFF

D gene: NA
J gene: TRBJ1-4
CDR3 length: 15
V gene: TRBV5-1
clone size: NA
CDR3 DNA: TGCGCCAGCAGCACAACAGGGTCCCTTCTTGAAAAACTGTTTTTT
CDR3 protein: CASSTTGSLLEKLFF

D gene: NA
J gene: TRBJ1-5
CDR3 length: 13
V gene: TRBV19
clone size: NA
CDR3 DNA: TGTGCCAGTAATCGGGGGGGGGATCAGCCCCAGCATTTT
CDR3 protein: CASNRGGDQPQHF

D gene: NA
J gene: TRBJ1-1
CDR3 length: 13
V gene: TRBV10-3
clone size: NA
CDR3 DNA: TGTGCCATCAGTGGACAGGCTAACACTGAAGCTTTCTTT
CDR3 protein: CAISGQANTEAFF

D gene: NA
J gene: TRBJ1-2
CDR3 length: 15
V gene: TRBV29-1
clone size: NA
CDR3 DNA: TGCAGCGTTGAAGAGGCCCGGGATCCTAACTATGGCTACACCTTC
CDR3 protein: CSVEEARDPNYGYTF